The T cell receptor beta chain described here comes from a study of T cell responses to AZD1222 COVID-19 vaccine. This CDR3 has 17 residues. The V end lost 0 bases, the J end lost 0 bases, and 12 bases lay between the germline ends. Germline lookup yields CDR1 SGHAT and CDR2 FQNNGV. Profiling relied on immunoSEQ multiplex PCR, and the TCRdb table lists in-frame clones only, not all of them. Seen here are 150,000 to 200,000 clones, 88% observed once, and the top ten hold around 26%. This TCR came from an adult who received the AZD1222 COVID-19 vaccine. This sequence joins TRBV11-2 and TRBJ1-3; tentatively, D is TRBD1 (5 bases). Sequenced here: peripheral blood, sampled 28 days after the second AZD1222 dose. The CDR3 sequence: CASSLERWQGSGNTIYF. The CDR3 DNA is TGTGCCAGCAGCTTAGAGAGGTGGCAGGGCTCTGGAAACACCATATATTTT.